The 22 T cell receptor beta chains below come from one sample, sequenced in a study of beta chain features in type 1 diabetes. Their antigen targets remain unknown. Whole-study findings and limits: The study found moderately but significantly shorter TCRB CDR3s in all four CD4+ subsets of Type 1 diabetes patients.

Isolated RNA was reverse transcribed in full, so expressed TCRB transcripts were sequenced. Data came from immunoSEQ multiplex PCR; TCRdb stores just in-frame clones and leaves some out. The sample carries nearly 700,000 clones, 10% to 15% recorded once. The sequenced material came from naive CD4+ T cells from blood. These receptors were collected from a man younger than 35 with type 1 diabetes.

V gene TRBV29-1 combines with J gene TRBJ1-2; 9 positions match TRBD1. Germline V gene sequence: CDR1 SQVTM, CDR2 ANQGSEA. J was trimmed by 5 bases and V by 6 bases; bases with no gene match: 7. The CDR3 extends over 13 amino acids. The CDR3: CSVVPGQGYGYTF. The CDR3 DNA reads TGCAGCGTCGTCCCGGGACAGGGATATGGCTACACCTTC.

This clone was recorded a few times. V and J are TRBV2 and TRBJ2-7; TRBD1 matches 11 bases. The V segment lost 3 bases and the J segment 0 bases; nucleotides outside the gene matches: 4. The length of the CDR3 is 16 residues. Germline lookup yields CDR1 SNHLY and CDR2 FYNNEI. The CDR3 region is CASSDLGTGGSYEQYF. The CDR3 coding sequence is TGTGCCAGCAGTGATCTAGGGACAGGGGGCTCCTACGAGCAGTACTTC.

The genes are TRBV25-1 and TRBJ1-2; D is perhaps TRBD1 (6 bases). From germline, CDR1 is MGHDK and CDR2 SYGVNS. This CDR3 is 14 amino acids long. Between the trimmed V and J ends, which lost 2 bases and 5 bases, there was a span of 12 bases. CDR3 DNA sequence: TGTGCCAGCAGTGAAGTCGGGGGCTATTATGGCTACACCTTC. This sequence encodes CASSEVGGYYGYTF.

As to this clone: This CDR3 is also generated by other DNA sequences in the sample. The J gene is TRBJ1-1, the V gene TRBV7-9; 8 bases are shared with TRBD1. Germline V gene sequence: CDR1 SEHNR, CDR2 FQNEAQ (reference sequence). The junction had 0 bases not matched to a gene; V was cut back by 1 base and J by 5 bases. The CDR3 covers 13 residues. The CDR3 protein is CASSLGTGTEAFF. CDR3 DNA: TGTGCCAGCAGCTTAGGGACAGGGACTGAAGCTTTCTTT.

This clone has a handful of counts. At the DNA level, this CDR3 is encoded by other sequences in the same sample as well. The chain combines TRBV19 with TRBJ1-6; 9 bases align to TRBD1. The CDR3 is 14 residues long. Per germline, CDR1 LNHDA and CDR2 SQIVND (reference sequence). The junction had 3 bases not matched to a gene; V was cut back by 5 bases and J by 7 bases. The CDR3 nucleotides are TGTGCCAGTAGTGGACAGGGGAACAATTCACCCCTCCACTTT. Protein product: CASSGQGNNSPLHF.

The J gene is TRBJ2-5, the V gene TRBV29-1, with D perhaps TRBD1 or TRBD2 (5 bases each). Germline assignment: CDR1 SQVTM and CDR2 ANQGSEA. V lost 6 bases and J 3 bases, leaving 11 bases between the germline ends. The CDR3 runs 12 residues. The DNA for the CDR3 is TGCAGCGTCCGGGGCAGCAAAGAGACCCAGTACTTC. Translating gives CSVRGSKETQYF. Complete variable domain (other parts from reference TRBV29-1 and TRBJ2-5): SAVISQKPSRDICQRGTSLTIQCQVDSQVTMMFWYRQQPGQSLTLIATANQGSEATYESGFVIDKFPISRPNLTFSTLTVSNMSPEDSSIYLCSVRGSKETQYFGPGTRLLVL.

The chain recombines TRBV5-1 with TRBJ2-2, with a weak D call TRBD1 (5 bases). CDR1 is SGHRS and CDR2 is YFSETQ in the germline V gene. This CDR3 has 13 residues. The germline V and J ends were trimmed by 4 bases and 5 bases, with 9 bases remaining between them. CDR3 bases: TGCGCCAGCAGCATGCAGGGAACCGGGGAGCTGTTTTTT. This translates into CASSMQGTGELFF.

Only a few counts were recorded for this clone. The J gene is TRBJ1-1, the V gene TRBV5-1; tentatively, D is TRBD1 (5 bases). Germline CDR1 is SGHRS and CDR2 is YFSETQ. With 3 bases removed from V and 1 base from J, the gap between germline ends came to 13 bases. The CDR3 length is 15 residues. CDR3 sequence (DNA): TGCGCCAGCAGCTCCGGGGGGATCCGGAACACTGAAGCTTTCTTT. This translates into CASSSGGIRNTEAFF.

This chain connects TRBV10-3 to TRBJ2-5, with D possibly TRBD2 on 5 matching bases. Germline V lookup: CDR1 ENHRY, CDR2 SYGVKD. This CDR3 is 14 amino acids long. V was pared by 0 bases and J by 5 bases, with 10 bases between. The CDR3 reads CAISESARGETQYF. CDR3 bases: TGTGCCATCAGTGAGTCGGCTAGAGGGGAGACCCAGTACTTC.

The rearrangement joins TRBV4-2 to TRBJ1-1; D remains unclear. CDR1 is LGHNA and CDR2 is YNFKEQ in the germline V gene. Trimming shortened V by 0 bases and J by 6 bases, and 5 bases separated the two germline ends. The CDR3 contains 12 residues. The CDR3 sequence is CASSQERAEAFF. Written as DNA, the CDR3 is TGTGCCAGCAGCCAAGAAAGGGCTGAAGCTTTCTTT.

This clone was counted between two and nine times. J is TRBJ1-2 and V is TRBV6-4, with D possibly TRBD1 on 6 matching bases. This CDR3 is 17 amino acids long. Trimming shortened V by 1 base and J by 4 bases, and 19 bases separated the two germline ends. From germline, CDR1 is MRHNA and CDR2 SNTAGT. CDR3 sequence (DNA): TGTGCCAGCAGTGACTTCCCCAGGGGTTGGCAGGGCTATGGCTACACCTTC. Translated: CASSDFPRGWQGYGYTF.

The chain uses TRBV28 and TRBJ2-2; no clear D. The length of the CDR3 is 12 residues. V lost 2 bases and J lost 5, with 3 bases in between. Germline V gene data show CDR1 as MDHEN and CDR2 as SYDVKM. CDR3 region: CASSLTTGELFF. In nucleotides, the CDR3 is TGTGCCAGCAGTTTAACAACCGGGGAGCTGTTTTTT.

J is TRBJ1-2 and V is TRBV6-1; D call uncertain. The CDR3 sequence is 15 residues long. Germline V gene lookup returns CDR1 MNHNS and CDR2 SASEGT. The germline V and J ends were trimmed by 1 base and 1 base, with 10 bases remaining between them. The CDR3 reads CASSEVNVVNYGYTF. The CDR3 coding sequence is TGTGCCAGCAGTGAAGTAAATGTCGTTAACTATGGCTACACCTTC.

This clone was recorded a few times. The chain carries TRBV7-2 and TRBJ2-3; no definite D call. This CDR3 contains 15 residues. CDR1 is SGHTA and CDR2 is FQGNSA in the germline V gene. The V end was cut by 0 bases, the J end by 3 bases, with 10 bases between. CDR3 protein: CASSLAGYTTDTQYF. The CDR3 DNA reads as TGTGCCAGCAGCTTAGCGGGGTATACGACAGATACGCAGTATTTT.

V and J are TRBV30 and TRBJ1-2; D call uncertain. Germline V gene sequence: CDR1 GTSNPN, CDR2 SVGIG (reference sequence). CDR3 length: 14 amino acids. Deletions cut 3 bases from V and 3 bases from J, with 14 bases between. CDR3: CAWRPRPRDYGYTF. The DNA of the CDR3 is TGTGCCTGGAGGCCCAGACCAAGAGACTATGGCTACACCTTC. The complete variable domain, with remaining parts taken from reference TRBV30 and TRBJ1-2, reads SQTIHQWPATLVQPVGSPLSLECTVEGTSNPNLYWYRQAAGRGLQLLFYSVGIGQISSEVPQNLSASRPQDRQFILSSKKLLLSDSGFYLCAWRPRPRDYGYTFGSGTRLTVV.

The rearrangement joins TRBV5-6 to TRBJ2-1, with TRBD2 matching over 9 bases. Germline V gene lookup returns CDR1 SGHDT and CDR2 YYEEEE. J lost 8 bases, V lost 4 bases, and 10 bases had no gene match. The CDR3 is 15 residues long. The CDR3 spells CASSPLAGAPYEQFF. The CDR3 coding sequence is TGTGCCAGCAGCCCGTTAGCGGGGGCCCCGTATGAGCAGTTCTTC.

The chain couples TRBV7-2 to TRBJ2-4; TRBD1 matches 7 bases. The CDR3 contains 15 residues. With 5 bases clipped from V and 4 bases from J, the junction kept 8 bases outside the gene matches. Germline assignment: CDR1 SGHTA and CDR2 FQGNSA. In nucleotides, the CDR3 is TGTGCCAGCAGCCCCCCCGGGACAGCTAAAAACATTCAGTACTTC. Its protein product is CASSPPGTAKNIQYF.

The CDR3 sequence is CASSGGLAAIYEQYF. The CDR3 DNA reads as TGTGCCAGCAGTGGGGGACTAGCGGCGATCTACGAGCAGTACTTC. This chain uses TRBV6-1 with TRBJ2-7; 11 nucleotides agree with TRBD2. The CDR3 has 15 residues. Trimming at V came to 4 bases and at J to 3 bases, leaving 5 bases not matched to a gene. Germline CDR1 and CDR2: MNHNS and SASEGT.

This clone came up a few times. The chain couples TRBV5-1 to TRBJ1-2; 9 bases map to TRBD1. The CDR3 contains 15 residues. Trimming at V came to 3 bases and at J to 2 bases, leaving 5 bases not matched to a gene. Germline CDR1 reads SGHRS; CDR2 reads YFSETQ. The CDR3, as DNA: TGCGCCAGCAGCTCGGAGGACAGGGGAAACTATGGCTACACCTTC. Protein sequence: CASSSEDRGNYGYTF.

This clone has a handful of counts. This chain links TRBV5-6 with TRBJ1-6; no reliable D call. Germline loops: CDR1 SGHDT, CDR2 YYEEEE. V lost 0 bases to trimming and J lost 7 bases, with 5 bases between them. The CDR3 sequence is 13 residues long. This CDR3 is CASSLGWNSPLHF. The CDR3 DNA is TGTGCCAGCAGCTTGGGTTGGAATTCACCCCTCCACTTT.

The V gene is TRBV7-9, the J gene TRBJ1-1; no firm D call. V lost 5 bases to trimming and J lost 4 bases, with 17 bases between them. Germline CDR1 SEHNR, CDR2 FQNEAQ (reference sequence). The CDR3 totals 15 residues. DNA of the CDR3: TGTGCCAGCAGCATCCTAGGCAGGAAAGGCACTGAAGCTTTCTTT. Amino acids: CASSILGRKGTEAFF.

This chain connects TRBV18 to TRBJ1-6; D is uncertain. CDR3 length: 16 residues. Trimming removed 2 bases from V and 3 bases from J, with 11 bases in between. Germline V CDR1 and CDR2: KGHSH, LQKENI. CDR3 sequence (DNA): TGTGCCAGCTCACCAAAGGCGCAGAACTATAATTCACCCCTCCACTTT. It specifies CASSPKAQNYNSPLHF. The complete variable domain, with remaining parts taken from reference TRBV18 and TRBJ1-6, reads NAGVMQNPRHLVRRRGQEARLRCSPMKGHSHVYWYRQLPEEGLKFMVYLQKENIIDESGMPKERFSAEFPKEGPSILRIQQVVRGDSAAYFCASSPKAQNYNSPLHFGNGTRLTVT.